The rows below give T cell receptor beta chains drawn from one sample of a study of healthy donors' naive CD4 and CD8 T cells. TCRdb used MiXCR to reprocess the reads, holding one entry per CDR3 protein. This sample yields about 180,000 distinct CDR3 sequences, of which around 80% are seen a single time; roughly 2.4% belongs to the top ten. The sample consisted of naive CD4+ and CD8+ T cells sorted from blood, pooled from several donors. The source is a pool of human donors in good health; the sample pools cells from several healthy donors. Both conserved end residues are part of each CDR3. Fields, in order: D gene, V gene, CDR3 protein. The D gene is left open where the match is weak.

D: TRBD1; V: TRBV4-2; CDR3: CASSHTGVPYYEQYF
D: NA; V: TRBV10-3; CDR3: CATRGAGEKLFF
D: NA; V: TRBV20-1; CDR3: CSASDPGPYNEQFF
D: NA; V: TRBV6-5; CDR3: CASSYSELTDTQYF
D: NA; V: TRBV29-1; CDR3: CSVDSSRAGEQYF
D: NA; V: TRBV5-1; CDR3: CASSQTGTDTQYF
D: TRBD2; V: TRBV29-1; CDR3: CSVEIGRDEQYF
D: TRBD2; V: TRBV7-8; CDR3: CASSLGAGGYNEQFF
D: NA; V: TRBV29-1; CDR3: CSVGGGLDYGYTF
D: NA; V: TRBV6-1; CDR3: CASSEEIAGGNEQFF
D: NA; V: TRBV27; CDR3: CASSAGKIGTEAFF
D: TRBD1; V: TRBV6-2/TRBV6-3; CDR3: CASRTGTGNFGEQYF
D: NA; V: TRBV6-5; CDR3: CASRRDSVTGELFF
D: NA; V: TRBV5-6; CDR3: CASSLEAGITPLYNEQFF
D: NA; V: TRBV29-1; CDR3: CSVDLWSDEQFF
D: NA; V: TRBV4-3; CDR3: CASSQETTLQETQYF
D: TRBD1; V: TRBV29-1; CDR3: CSVDTGADQPQHF
D: NA; V: TRBV6-2/TRBV6-3; CDR3: CASSYDDSHQPQHF
D: TRBD2; V: TRBV12-3/TRBV12-4; CDR3: CASSFGTSSTGELFF
D: TRBD2; V: TRBV6-1; CDR3: CASSLGTSGSLYNEQFF
D: TRBD1; V: TRBV27; CDR3: CASNPRQGVSTGELFF
D: NA; V: TRBV30; CDR3: CAWNASNNQPQHF
D: TRBD2; V: TRBV19; CDR3: CASSLAGVGNEQFF
D: NA; V: TRBV29-1; CDR3: CSVVRQDTNYGYTF
D: NA; V: TRBV28; CDR3: CASRLTPSYEQYF
D: NA; V: TRBV7-8; CDR3: CASRRSGLLPNNEQFF
D: NA; V: TRBV2; CDR3: CASSEEGYEQYF
D: NA; V: TRBV29-1; CDR3: CSVAGTETQYF
D: NA; V: TRBV12-3/TRBV12-4; CDR3: CASREREYNEQFF
D: TRBD2; V: TRBV29-1; CDR3: CSARVKNSGRALYEQYF
D: TRBD1; V: TRBV11-2; CDR3: CASSFPTSGGMNTEAFF
D: TRBD2; V: TRBV19; CDR3: CASSMSGRADTQYF
D: NA; V: TRBV29-1; CDR3: CSVNGGSYEQYF
D: NA; V: TRBV29-1; CDR3: CSVQNLGSPLHF
D: NA; V: TRBV19; CDR3: CASSPQSDTQYF
D: NA; V: TRBV6-5; CDR3: CASSPERAHYGYTF
D: NA; V: TRBV19; CDR3: CASSSLETRHDEQFF
D: TRBD2; V: TRBV12-3/TRBV12-4; CDR3: CASSLSGRADTQYF
D: NA; V: TRBV21-1; CDR3: CASNQWGQGATEAFF
D: NA; V: TRBV20-1; CDR3: CSARWNNQETQYF
D: NA; V: TRBV6-1; CDR3: CASSEGQTYEQYF
D: NA; V: TRBV6-2/TRBV6-3; CDR3: CASTSGKGLSYEQYF
D: NA; V: TRBV27; CDR3: CASNQPQHF